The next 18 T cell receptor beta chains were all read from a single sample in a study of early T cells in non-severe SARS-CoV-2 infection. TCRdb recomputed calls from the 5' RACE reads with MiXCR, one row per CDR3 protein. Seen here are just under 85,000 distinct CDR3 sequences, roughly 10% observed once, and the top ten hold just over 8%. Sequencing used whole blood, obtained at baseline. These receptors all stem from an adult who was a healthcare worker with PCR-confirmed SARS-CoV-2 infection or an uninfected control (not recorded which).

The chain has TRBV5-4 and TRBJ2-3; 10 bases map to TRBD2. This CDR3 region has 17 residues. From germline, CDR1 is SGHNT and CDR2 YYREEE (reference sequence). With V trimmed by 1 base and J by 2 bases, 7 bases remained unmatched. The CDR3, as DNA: TGTGCCAGCAGCTTGTTCCCTAGCGGGGGCTACACAGATACGCAGTATTTT. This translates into CASSLFPSGGYTDTQYF.

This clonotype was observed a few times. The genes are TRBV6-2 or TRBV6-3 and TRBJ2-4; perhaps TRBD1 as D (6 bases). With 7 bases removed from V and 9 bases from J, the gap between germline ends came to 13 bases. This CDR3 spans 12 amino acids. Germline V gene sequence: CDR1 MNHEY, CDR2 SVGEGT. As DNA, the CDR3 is TGTGCCAGCAACAACAGGGTCGGCATTCAGTACTTC. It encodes CASNNRVGIQYF.

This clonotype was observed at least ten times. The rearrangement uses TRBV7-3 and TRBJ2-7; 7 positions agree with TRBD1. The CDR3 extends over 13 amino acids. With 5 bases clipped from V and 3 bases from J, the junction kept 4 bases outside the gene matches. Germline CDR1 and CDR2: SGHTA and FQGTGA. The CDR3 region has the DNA TGTGCCAGCAGCATCGGACAGGACTACGAGCAGTACTTC. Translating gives CASSIGQDYEQYF.

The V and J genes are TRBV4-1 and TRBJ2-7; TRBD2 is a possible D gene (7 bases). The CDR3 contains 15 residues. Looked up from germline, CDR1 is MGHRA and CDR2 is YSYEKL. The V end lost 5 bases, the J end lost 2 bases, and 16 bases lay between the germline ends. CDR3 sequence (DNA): TGCGCCAGCAGCTACGCGGGGGCTGGCACCTACGAGCAGTACTTC. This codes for CASSYAGAGTYEQYF.

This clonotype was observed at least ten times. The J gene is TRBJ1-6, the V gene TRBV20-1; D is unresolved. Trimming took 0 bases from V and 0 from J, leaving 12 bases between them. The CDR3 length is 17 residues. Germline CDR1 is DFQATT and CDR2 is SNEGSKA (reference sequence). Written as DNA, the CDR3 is TGCAGTGCTAGAGATTTGGCCGAGAGCTCCTATAATTCACCCCTCCACTTT. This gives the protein CSARDLAESSYNSPLHF.

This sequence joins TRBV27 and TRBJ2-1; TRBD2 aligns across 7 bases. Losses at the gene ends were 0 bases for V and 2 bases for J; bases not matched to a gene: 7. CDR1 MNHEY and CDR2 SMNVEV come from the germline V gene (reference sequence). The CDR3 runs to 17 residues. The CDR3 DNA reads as TGTGCCAGCAGTTTATCGATTCGCGGGAGAGCCTACAATGAGCAGTTCTTC. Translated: CASSLSIRGRAYNEQFF.

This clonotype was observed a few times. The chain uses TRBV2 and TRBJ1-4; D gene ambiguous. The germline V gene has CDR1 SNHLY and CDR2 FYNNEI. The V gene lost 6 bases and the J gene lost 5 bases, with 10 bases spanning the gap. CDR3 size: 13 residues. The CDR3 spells CASRDRSNEKLFF. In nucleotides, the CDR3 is TGTGCCAGCAGGGACCGTTCGAATGAAAAACTGTTTTTT. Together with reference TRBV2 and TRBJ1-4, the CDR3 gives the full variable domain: EPEVTQTPSHQVTQMGQEVILRCVPISNHLYFYWYRQILGQKVEFLVSFYNNEISEKSEIFDDQFSVERPDGSNFTLKIRSTKLEDSAMYFCASRDRSNEKLFFGSGTQLSVL.

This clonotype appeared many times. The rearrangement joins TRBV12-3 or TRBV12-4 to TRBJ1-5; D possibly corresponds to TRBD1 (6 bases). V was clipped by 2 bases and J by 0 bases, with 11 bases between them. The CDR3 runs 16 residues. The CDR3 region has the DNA TGTGCCAGCAGTTTAAGGGGGGGCTATAGCAATCAGCCCCAGCATTTT. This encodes CASSLRGGYSNQPQHF.

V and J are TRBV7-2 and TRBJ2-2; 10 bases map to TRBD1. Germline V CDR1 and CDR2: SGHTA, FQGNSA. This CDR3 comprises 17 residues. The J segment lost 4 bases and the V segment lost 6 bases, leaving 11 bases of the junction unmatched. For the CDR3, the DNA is TGTGCCAGCAGTTTTGAAACCGGGACAGGGGTCACCGGGGAGCTGTTTTTT. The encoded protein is CASSFETGTGVTGELFF.

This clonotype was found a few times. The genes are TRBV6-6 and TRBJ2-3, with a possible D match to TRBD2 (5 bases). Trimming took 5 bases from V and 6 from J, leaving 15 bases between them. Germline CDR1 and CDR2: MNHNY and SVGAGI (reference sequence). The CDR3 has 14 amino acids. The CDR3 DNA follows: TGTGCCAGCAGTGATGGTCTAGCCGGGGATACGCAGTATTTT. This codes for CASSDGLAGDTQYF.

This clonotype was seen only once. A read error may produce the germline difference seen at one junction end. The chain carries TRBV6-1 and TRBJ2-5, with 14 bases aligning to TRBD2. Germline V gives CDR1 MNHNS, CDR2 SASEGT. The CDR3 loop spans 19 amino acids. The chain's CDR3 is CAGSLHGTSGRLPQETQYF. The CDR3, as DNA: TGTGCCGGCAGTCTACACGGGACTAGCGGGAGACTCCCCCAAGAGACCCAGTACTTC.

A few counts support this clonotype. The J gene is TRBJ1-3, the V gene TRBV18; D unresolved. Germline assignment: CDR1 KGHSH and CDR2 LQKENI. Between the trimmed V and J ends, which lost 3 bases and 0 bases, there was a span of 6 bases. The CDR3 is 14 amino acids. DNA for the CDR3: TGTGCCAGCTCACCTGAGGGCTCTGGAAACACCATATATTTT. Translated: CASSPEGSGNTIYF.

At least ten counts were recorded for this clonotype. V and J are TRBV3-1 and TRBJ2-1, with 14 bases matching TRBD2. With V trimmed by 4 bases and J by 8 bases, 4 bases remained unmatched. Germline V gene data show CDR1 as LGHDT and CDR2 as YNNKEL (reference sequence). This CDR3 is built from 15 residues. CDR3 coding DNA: TGTGCCAGCAGCCCGGGACTAGCGGGAGTGGATGAGCAGTTCTTC. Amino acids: CASSPGLAGVDEQFF.

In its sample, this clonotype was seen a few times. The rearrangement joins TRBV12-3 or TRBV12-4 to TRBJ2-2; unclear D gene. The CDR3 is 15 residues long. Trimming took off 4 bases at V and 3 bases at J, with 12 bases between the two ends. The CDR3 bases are TGTGCCAGCAGTTCGCGACTGTGGGACACCGGGGAGCTGTTTTTT. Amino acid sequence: CASSSRLWDTGELFF.

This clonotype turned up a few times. The CDR3 sequence is CASSGSRNTEAFF. DNA of the CDR3: TGTGCCAGCAGCGGCAGCAGGAACACTGAAGCTTTCTTT. The J gene is TRBJ1-1, the V gene TRBV12-3 or TRBV12-4; D is unresolved. The CDR3 sequence is 13 residues long. With 6 bases removed from V and 1 base from J, the gap between germline ends came to 9 bases.

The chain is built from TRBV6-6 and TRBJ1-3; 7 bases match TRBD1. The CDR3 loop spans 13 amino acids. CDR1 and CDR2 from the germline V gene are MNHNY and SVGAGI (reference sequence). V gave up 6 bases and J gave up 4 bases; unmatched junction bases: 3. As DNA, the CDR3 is TGTGCCAGCAGATCAGGGGGAGGAAACACCATATATTTT. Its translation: CASRSGGGNTIYF.

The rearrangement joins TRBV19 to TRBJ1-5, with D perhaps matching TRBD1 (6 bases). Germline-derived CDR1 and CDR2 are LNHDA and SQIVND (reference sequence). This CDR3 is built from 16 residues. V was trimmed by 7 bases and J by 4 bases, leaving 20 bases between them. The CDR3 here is CASIPYSGTQNQPQHF. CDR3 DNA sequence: TGTGCCAGTATACCCTATTCCGGGACACAGAATCAGCCCCAGCATTTT.

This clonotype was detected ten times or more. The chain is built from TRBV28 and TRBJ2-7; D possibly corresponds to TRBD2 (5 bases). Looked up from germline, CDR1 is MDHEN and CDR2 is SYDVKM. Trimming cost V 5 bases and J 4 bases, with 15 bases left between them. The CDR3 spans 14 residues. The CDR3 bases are TGTGCCAGCAGTCCCGGGATCCGTGGGTACGAGCAGTACTTC. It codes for CASSPGIRGYEQYF.